Shown below are 20 T cell receptor beta chains from a single sample sequenced in a study of cytomegalovirus exposure and HLA in healthy donors. PCR used 60 Vbeta primers and 13 Jbeta primers. Here immunoSEQ multiplex PCR was the method, and the copy in TCRdb shows in-frame clones only, minus some. The sample consists of some 52,000 clones, 65% to 80% of them appearing once. The material sequenced was PBMCs. Receptors were obtained from a woman aged 50 to 60 in good health and CMV-seronegative.

The chain uses TRBV5-8 and TRBJ1-1; D unresolved. Germline CDR1 is SGHTS and CDR2 is YDEGEE. This CDR3 contains 15 residues. Trimming removed 2 bases from V and 0 bases from J, with 11 bases in between. For the CDR3, the DNA is TGTGCCAGCAGCTTAACAGAGACCATGAACACTGAAGCTTTCTTT. Its protein product is CASSLTETMNTEAFF.

V gene TRBV30 combines with J gene TRBJ2-7; 12 bases agree with TRBD2. Germline CDR1 is GTSNPN and CDR2 is SVGIG (reference sequence). The CDR3 runs to 12 residues. J lost 9 bases, V lost 1 base, and 1 base had no gene match. CDR3 sequence (DNA): TGTGCCTGGAGTGCTAGCGGGGGGGGGCAGTACTTC. It codes for CAWSASGGGQYF.

The chain is built from TRBV6-5 and TRBJ1-5; TRBD1 agrees at 9 bases. The CDR3 runs 15 residues. Germline V CDR1 and CDR2: MNHEY, SVGAGI. The ends lost 10 bases at V and 2 bases at J; junction bases unmatched: 9. The CDR3 region is CATKTGGPGNQPQHF. The CDR3, as DNA: TGTGCCACCAAGACAGGGGGGCCGGGCAATCAGCCCCAGCATTTT.

The V gene is TRBV7-2, the J gene TRBJ1-3; 9 bases line up with TRBD1. Germline assignment: CDR1 SGHTA and CDR2 FQGNSA. The CDR3 contains 15 residues. V lost 5 bases, J lost 2 bases, and 4 bases stayed unmatched. The CDR3 protein is CASSPWDRAGNTIYF. The CDR3 DNA reads TGTGCCAGCAGCCCTTGGGACAGGGCTGGAAACACCATATATTTT. Combining the CDR3 with reference TRBV7-2 and TRBJ1-3 gives the whole variable domain GAGVSQSPSNKVTEKGKDVELRCDPISGHTALYWYRQSLGQGLEFLIYFQGNSAPDKSGLPSDRFSAERTGGSVSTLTIQRTQQEDSAVYLCASSPWDRAGNTIYFGEGSWLTVV.

The DNA of the CDR3 is TGTGCCAGCAGCTTGGGTAGCGGGACGGAGACCCAGTACTTC. Encoded protein: CASSLGSGTETQYF. This chain uses TRBV11-3 with TRBJ2-5, with 8 bases fitting TRBD2. V was pared by 3 bases and J by 5 bases, with 5 bases of the junction left unmatched. The CDR3 totals 14 residues. Germline loops: CDR1 SGHNT, CDR2 YENEEA.

This clone showed up just a few times. This chain links TRBV6-6 with TRBJ2-7; TRBD1 matches 8 bases. From germline, CDR1 is MNHNY and CDR2 SVGAGI (reference sequence). This CDR3 has 15 amino acids. V lost 5 bases, J lost 1 base, and 7 bases stayed unmatched. This chain's CDR3 is CASSDRQGNSYEQYF. The CDR3 nucleotides are TGTGCCAGCAGTGACCGACAGGGGAATTCCTACGAGCAGTACTTC.

The genes are TRBV13 and TRBJ2-2; 7 positions match TRBD1. The V and J ends lost 6 bases and 5 bases, in that order; junction bases with no gene match: 9. The CDR3 spans 15 residues. Germline V gene data show CDR1 as PRHDT and CDR2 as FYEKMQ (reference sequence). The CDR3 coding sequence is TGTGCCAGCAGAAAAGGACAGGCCGGGACCGGGGAGCTGTTTTTT. This encodes CASRKGQAGTGELFF.

The chain recombines TRBV7-2 with TRBJ1-3, with D maybe TRBD1 (6 bases). This CDR3 spans 16 amino acids. Germline lookup yields CDR1 SGHTA and CDR2 FQGNSA. V lost 3 bases to trimming and J lost 0 bases, with 12 bases between them. The CDR3 region is CASSFTGTNSGNTIYF. The DNA of the CDR3 is TGTGCCAGCAGCTTCACAGGGACCAACTCTGGAAACACCATATATTTT.

In its sample, this clone was seen once. The chain links TRBV6-5 to TRBJ2-2; D unclear. Germline V gene data show CDR1 as MNHEY and CDR2 as SVGAGI. Trimming shortened V by 5 bases and J by 7 bases, and 14 bases separated the two germline ends. This CDR3 is built from 14 residues. CDR3 loop: CASSLGGSRGELFF. As DNA, the CDR3 is TGTGCCAGCAGTCTCGGTGGTAGTCGCGGGGAGCTGTTTTTT.

This chain links TRBV28 with TRBJ1-2, with TRBD1 identical over 9 bases. J was trimmed by 2 bases and V by 5 bases; bases with no gene match: 6. The germline CDR1 and CDR2 sequences are MDHEN and SYDVKM. The CDR3 totals 15 residues. The CDR3 spells CASSTGGHLNYGYTF. CDR3 coding DNA: TGTGCCAGCAGTACAGGGGGCCATTTAAACTATGGCTACACCTTC.

The chain joins TRBV2 to TRBJ1-1; D perhaps matches TRBD1 (5 bases). The CDR3 contains 13 residues. V was cut by 3 bases and J by 6 bases, with 11 bases left in between. In germline, CDR1 is SNHLY, CDR2 FYNNEI. The CDR3 DNA follows: TGTGCCAGCAGTGACAGGGAACAGGCTGAAGCTTTCTTT. Its protein product is CASSDREQAEAFF.

The chain links TRBV28 to TRBJ1-2; 9 nucleotides line up with TRBD1. Looked up from germline, CDR1 is MDHEN and CDR2 is SYDVKM. The CDR3 is 13 residues long. With 5 bases clipped from V and 7 bases from J, the junction kept 5 bases outside the gene matches. The CDR3 sequence: CASSEQGAIGYTF. DNA of the CDR3: TGTGCCAGCAGTGAACAGGGGGCGATTGGCTACACCTTC.

This sequence joins TRBV15 and TRBJ1-2; D ambiguous. Per the germline V gene, CDR1 is LNHNV and CDR2 is YYDKDF (reference sequence). V was clipped by 3 bases and J by 0 bases, with 5 bases between them. The CDR3 consists of 13 residues. Written as DNA, the CDR3 is TGTGCCACCAGCAGCGTAGCTAACTATGGCTACACCTTC. It translates to CATSSVANYGYTF.

The chain carries TRBV29-1 and TRBJ2-7; 10 bases map to TRBD1. Germline CDR1 and CDR2: SQVTM and ANQGSEA. There are 13 residues in the CDR3. The trim removed 0 bases at V and 4 bases at J, leaving 0 bases unmatched. The CDR3 is CSVEEDRGYEQYF. The CDR3 nucleotides are TGCAGCGTTGAAGAGGACAGGGGGTACGAGCAGTACTTC.

The chain has TRBV19 and TRBJ1-4, with TRBD1 as a possible D gene (6 bases). Trimming took off 4 bases at V and 5 bases at J, with 11 bases between the two ends. Per the germline V gene, CDR1 is LNHDA and CDR2 is SQIVND (reference sequence). This CDR3 contains 14 residues. The CDR3 nucleotides are TGTGCCAGTAGTACTCAGGGGTTAAATGAAAAACTGTTTTTT. The encoded protein is CASSTQGLNEKLFF. The whole variable domain, filled in from reference TRBV19 and TRBJ1-4, reads DGGITQSPKYLFRKEGQNVTLSCEQNLNHDAMYWYRQDPGQGLRLIYYSQIVNDFQKGDIAEGYSVSREKKESFPLTVTSAQKNPTAFYLCASSTQGLNEKLFFGSGTQLSVL.

This chain links TRBV18 with TRBJ1-1; D is undetermined. Trimming removed 0 bases from V and 8 bases from J, with 10 bases in between. Germline-derived CDR1 and CDR2 are KGHSH and LQKENI. The CDR3 is made up of 13 amino acids. The CDR3 DNA is TGTGCCAGCTCACCACCAAGTCCCAGGGAAGCTTTCTTT. Translation gives CASSPPSPREAFF. Looking up the rest from reference TRBV18 and TRBJ1-1 gives the full variable domain: NAGVMQNPRHLVRRRGQEARLRCSPMKGHSHVYWYRQLPEEGLKFMVYLQKENIIDESGMPKERFSAEFPKEGPSILRIQQVVRGDSAAYFCASSPPSPREAFFGQGTRLTVV.

V usage is TRBV7-8 and J usage is TRBJ2-1, with 12 bases fitting TRBD2. J gave up 9 bases and V 5 bases, and 8 bases lay outside the gene matches. The CDR3 has 15 amino acids. Germline CDR1 and CDR2: SGHVS and FQNEAQ. In DNA form, the CDR3 reads TGTGCCAGCAGCCCGAAGACTAGCGGGAGCCGTGAGCAGTTCTTC. As protein: CASSPKTSGSREQFF.

The V and J genes are TRBV19 and TRBJ2-7; TRBD2 is a possible D gene (5 bases). This CDR3 is 16 amino acids long. CDR1 is LNHDA, CDR2 SQIVND, per germline (reference sequence). The ends were cut back, 10 bases at V and 0 bases at J, with 22 bases in the middle. This chain's CDR3 is CATSPLPGTPSYEQYF. DNA of the CDR3: TGTGCCACTAGCCCGCTCCCGGGAACCCCCTCCTACGAGCAGTACTTC.

This chain uses TRBV7-8 with TRBJ2-2; D possibly corresponds to TRBD1 (5 bases). Trimming took off 2 bases at V and 0 bases at J, with 7 bases between the two ends. This CDR3 is built from 15 residues. The V gene's germline CDR1 is SGHVS and CDR2 FQNEAQ. The CDR3 DNA sequence: TGTGCCAGCAGCTTAAAGACAGCGAACACCGGGGAGCTGTTTTTT. This sequence encodes CASSLKTANTGELFF.

This chain links TRBV2 with TRBJ1-6; TRBD1 is a possible D gene (5 bases). Trimming stripped 7 bases from V and 10 bases from J, with 20 bases between. The length of the CDR3 is 15 residues. Per the germline V gene, CDR1 is SNHLY and CDR2 is FYNNEI. Here the CDR3 DNA reads TGTGCCAGCAACACAGGAGGGCTTGGGAGCTCACCCCTCCACTTT. It is translated as CASNTGGLGSSPLHF.